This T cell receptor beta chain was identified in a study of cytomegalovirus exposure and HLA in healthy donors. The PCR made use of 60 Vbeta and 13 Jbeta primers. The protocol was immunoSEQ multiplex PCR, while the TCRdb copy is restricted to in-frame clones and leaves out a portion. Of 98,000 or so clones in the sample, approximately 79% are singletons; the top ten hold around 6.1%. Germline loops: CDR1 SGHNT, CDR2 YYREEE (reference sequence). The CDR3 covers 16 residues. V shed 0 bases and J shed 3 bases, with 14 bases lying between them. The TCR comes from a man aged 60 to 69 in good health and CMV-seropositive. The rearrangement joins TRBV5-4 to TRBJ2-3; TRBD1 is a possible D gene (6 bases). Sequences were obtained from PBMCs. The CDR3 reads CASSLGRDILTDTQYF. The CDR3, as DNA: TGTGCCAGCAGCTTGGGCCGGGACATCCTAACAGATACGCAGTATTTT.